This entry lists 32 T cell receptor beta chains sequenced from one sample in a study of CD8 T cells in Susac syndrome. An amount of RNA that ranged from roughly 0.5 to 1 ug was reverse transcribed with random hexamers. TCRdb fed the immunoSEQ multiplex PCR reads into MiXCR, producing one record per CDR3 protein. The sample includes about 400,000 distinct CDR3 sequences, more than 80% of them seen just once. The specimen was CD8+ T cells from PBMCs. The receptors derive from a human donor with multiple sclerosis.

This sequence joins TRBV4-1 and TRBJ2-5; D is tentatively TRBD1 or TRBD2 (6 bases each). Germline V gives CDR1 MGHRA, CDR2 YSYEKL. The CDR3 runs 14 residues. Trimming took 1 base from V and 5 from J, leaving 11 bases between them. The CDR3 is CASSQVGGRETQYF. CDR3 DNA: TGCGCCAGCAGCCAAGTCGGGGGCCGGGAGACCCAGTACTTC.

The chain couples TRBV5-4 to TRBJ1-3; unclear D gene. Trimming shortened V by 0 bases and J by 1 base, and 11 bases separated the two germline ends. The CDR3 runs to 16 residues. Germline-derived CDR1 and CDR2 are SGHNT and YYREEE (reference sequence). CDR3 sequence: CASSLEPGSSGNTIYF. The CDR3 nucleotides are TGTGCCAGCAGCTTGGAGCCGGGGAGTTCTGGAAACACCATATATTTT.

The rearrangement joins TRBV27 to TRBJ2-6, with unresolved D. There are 16 residues in the CDR3. V lost 1 base to trimming and J lost 0 bases, with 7 bases between them. The germline V gene encodes CDR1 MNHEY and CDR2 SMNVEV (reference sequence). In nucleotides, the CDR3 is TGTGCCAGCAGTTTATATGTCGGCTCTGGGGCCAACGTCCTGACTTTC. Its protein product is CASSLYVGSGANVLTF.

The sample holds one count of this clonotype. CDR3 nucleotide sequence: TGTGCCAGCAGTTATCTCTTCCCGGGGGTTCGAGGGGGCTACACCTTC. Residues: CASSYLFPGVRGGYTF. This rearrangement joins TRBV27 to TRBJ1-2; D is perhaps TRBD1 (5 bases). Trimming cost V 4 bases and J 8 bases, with 23 bases left between them. This CDR3 is built from 16 residues. The V gene's germline CDR1 is MNHEY and CDR2 SMNVEV (reference sequence).

The genes are TRBV6-1 and TRBJ2-7; the D is unclear. From germline, CDR1 is MNHNS and CDR2 SASEGT. There are 13 residues in the CDR3. V dropped 7 bases and J dropped 2 bases, with 12 bases sitting between them. The CDR3 region has the DNA TGTGCCAGCACGGGCGCTAGAGCCTACGAGCAGTACTTC. Translating gives CASTGARAYEQYF.

This clonotype was detected a few times. The chain carries TRBV7-2 and TRBJ2-1; D gene unclear. The germline V and J ends were trimmed by 3 bases and 10 bases, with 10 bases remaining between them. Germline loops: CDR1 SGHTA, CDR2 FQGNSA. The CDR3 length is 12 residues. Here the CDR3 reads CASSFGPAEQFF. The CDR3 bases are TGTGCCAGCAGCTTTGGTCCGGCCGAGCAGTTCTTC.

V gene TRBV4-1 combines with J gene TRBJ1-2; 7 nucleotides align to TRBD1. J was trimmed by 6 bases and V by 7 bases; bases with no gene match: 17. The germline V gene encodes CDR1 MGHRA and CDR2 YSYEKL. The CDR3 runs 16 residues. The CDR3 region has the DNA TGCGCCAGCACCGGCCCGAGGACAGGAAGGTTGGATGGCTACACCTTC. This codes for CASTGPRTGRLDGYTF.

The rearrangement links TRBV29-1 to TRBJ2-1; TRBD2 aligns across 7 bases. After removal of 6 bases from V and 4 bases from J, the junction contained 6 bases not matched to a gene. This CDR3 comprises 13 residues. Germline V gene sequence: CDR1 SQVTM, CDR2 ANQGSEA. The CDR3 sequence is CSVAPGGYNEQFF. The CDR3 DNA follows: TGCAGCGTCGCGCCCGGGGGGTACAATGAGCAGTTCTTC.

The genes are TRBV3-1 and TRBJ2-3, with D tentatively TRBD2 (5 bases). Germline CDR1 and CDR2: LGHDT and YNNKEL (reference sequence). Trimming stripped 1 base from V and 0 bases from J, with 11 bases between. CDR3 length equals 16 residues. The CDR3 sequence: CASSQGRGLSTDTQYF. The CDR3 bases are TGTGCCAGCAGCCAAGGGAGAGGGCTGAGCACAGATACGCAGTATTTT.

The chain carries TRBV30 and TRBJ2-2; TRBD1 or TRBD2 may be the D gene (6 bases each). The CDR3 is made up of 14 amino acids. V lost 7 bases to trimming and J lost 4 bases, with 16 bases between them. The germline V gene has CDR1 GTSNPN and CDR2 SVGIG (reference sequence). The DNA of the CDR3 is TGTGCCTCCCCCCTCGGGGGCCTCACCGGGGAGCTGTTTTTT. Translating gives CASPLGGLTGELFF.

The chain recombines TRBV4-1 with TRBJ2-6; possible D gene TRBD2, 5 bases. Germline lookup yields CDR1 MGHRA and CDR2 YSYEKL. V lost 4 bases and J 4 bases, leaving 11 bases between the germline ends. CDR3 size: 15 residues. This CDR3 is CASSPSKSGANVLTF. The CDR3 region has the DNA TGCGCCAGCAGCCCTAGCAAATCCGGGGCCAACGTCCTGACTTTC.

The V call is TRBV6-5, the J call TRBJ2-3; maybe TRBD1 (6 bases). Germline assignment: CDR1 MNHEY and CDR2 SVGAGI. The length of the CDR3 is 18 residues. Trimming took 0 bases from V and 0 from J, leaving 16 bases between them. CDR3: CASSYSFTGLTSTDTQYF. CDR3 bases: TGTGCCAGCAGTTACTCGTTCACAGGGCTTACTAGCACAGATACGCAGTATTTT.

This chain links TRBV5-6 with TRBJ2-2, with D unresolved. The CDR3 has 14 amino acids. CDR1 SGHDT and CDR2 YYEEEE come from the germline V gene. V was shortened by 2 bases and J by 6 bases, with 11 bases between the two germline ends. The CDR3: CASSFRVRAGELFF. In DNA form, the CDR3 reads TGTGCCAGCAGCTTCCGGGTTCGGGCCGGGGAGCTGTTTTTT.

The chain links TRBV28 to TRBJ2-6, with D unclear. The CDR3 is made up of 15 amino acids. V was trimmed by 2 bases and J by 1 base, leaving 6 bases between them. In germline, CDR1 is MDHEN, CDR2 SYDVKM. DNA of the CDR3: TGTGCCAGCAGTTTAAGGCCTTCTGGGGCCAACGTCCTGACTTTC. It encodes CASSLRPSGANVLTF.

The V call is TRBV7-8, the J call TRBJ1-5, with a possible D match to TRBD1 (6 bases). Trimming removed 0 bases from V and 6 bases from J, with 12 bases in between. The CDR3 has 15 amino acids. Germline CDR1 SGHVS, CDR2 FQNEAQ. CDR3 loop: CASSLASTGIQPQHF. The CDR3 coding sequence is TGTGCCAGCAGCTTAGCCAGTACAGGGATTCAGCCCCAGCATTTT.

This clonotype was seen just once. This chain joins TRBV12-3 or TRBV12-4 and TRBJ1-1, with D possibly matching TRBD1 (5 bases). V was clipped by 2 bases and J by 1 base, with 14 bases between them. This CDR3 is built from 16 residues. The CDR3 nucleotides read TGTGCCAGCAGTTTATTGACAGAGGTCAAGAACACTGAAGCTTTCTTT. Protein sequence: CASSLLTEVKNTEAFF.

The chain has TRBV2 and TRBJ1-1; no definite D call. Per the germline V gene, CDR1 is SNHLY and CDR2 is FYNNEI. Trimming removed 8 bases at V and 0 bases at J, with 7 bases between. The CDR3 covers 12 residues. The CDR3 protein is CASLDVNTEAFF. CDR3 DNA sequence: TGTGCCAGCTTGGACGTGAACACTGAAGCTTTCTTT.

CDR3 loop: CASSQGAGAAGYGYTF. For the CDR3, the DNA is TGCGCCAGCAGCCAAGGGGCCGGCGCCGCGGGCTATGGCTACACCTTC. This chain uses TRBV4-1 with TRBJ1-2; D is undetermined. Germline V gene sequence: CDR1 MGHRA, CDR2 YSYEKL. The CDR3 runs to 16 residues. V lost 1 base and J 4 bases, leaving 16 bases between the germline ends.

The V call is TRBV19, the J call TRBJ2-5; 7 nucleotides line up with TRBD2. Trimming took 10 bases from V and 2 from J; bases not matched to a gene: 10. Germline V CDR1 and CDR2: LNHDA, SQIVND (reference sequence). There are 14 residues in the CDR3. This CDR3 reads CAKPGLLDQETQYF. Written as DNA, the CDR3 is TGTGCCAAGCCGGGACTACTGGATCAAGAGACCCAGTACTTC.

The CDR3, as DNA: TGTGCCATCAATCTCGACAGGAGCAAGAACTATGGCTACACCTTC. Amino acids: CAINLDRSKNYGYTF. V gene TRBV10-3 combines with J gene TRBJ1-2; D perhaps matches TRBD1 (6 bases). CDR3 length: 15 amino acids. V lost 7 bases and J lost 2, with 17 bases in between. In germline, CDR1 is ENHRY, CDR2 SYGVKD.

The CDR3 here is CSVIGPYYTDTQYF. DNA for the CDR3: TGCAGTGTTATTGGTCCTTATTACACAGATACGCAGTATTTT. The rearrangement joins TRBV20-1 to TRBJ2-3; unclear D gene. Germline V gives CDR1 DFQATT, CDR2 SNEGSKA (reference sequence). Trimming took off 7 bases at V and 2 bases at J, with 16 bases between the two ends. The length of the CDR3 is 14 residues.

The V call is TRBV3-1, the J call TRBJ2-7; 7 nucleotides agree with TRBD2. Unmatched junction bases numbered 4, after V lost 8 bases and J lost 0 bases. The CDR3 runs 13 residues. CDR1 is LGHDT and CDR2 is YNNKEL in the germline V gene (reference sequence). The CDR3 DNA is TGTGCCAGCGGTAGCGGGCCCTCCTACGAGCAGTACTTC. The encoded protein is CASGSGPSYEQYF.

J is TRBJ2-7 and V is TRBV27, with 8 bases matching TRBD2. From germline, CDR1 is MNHEY and CDR2 SMNVEV (reference sequence). The CDR3 runs 14 residues. The V and J ends lost 7 bases and 5 bases, in that order; junction bases with no gene match: 10. CDR3 in DNA: TGTGCCAGCAACAGAGCGGGAGACTTGAACGAGCAGTACTTC. Amino acids: CASNRAGDLNEQYF.

The CDR3 bases are TGTGCCAGCAGCCAATCAGGACAGGATGTTTACGAGCAGTACTTC. It encodes CASSQSGQDVYEQYF. J is TRBJ2-7 and V is TRBV3-1; TRBD1 aligns across 7 bases. The ends lost 2 bases at V and 4 bases at J; junction bases unmatched: 8. This CDR3 spans 15 amino acids. CDR1 and CDR2 from the germline V gene are LGHDT and YNNKEL (reference sequence).

The chain links TRBV28 to TRBJ2-2; D gene ambiguous. Germline V gene data show CDR1 as MDHEN and CDR2 as SYDVKM. The V end lost 7 bases, the J end lost 5 bases, and 17 bases lay between the germline ends. There are 15 residues in the CDR3. CDR3 sequence reads: CASKDGETQTGELFF. The CDR3 DNA sequence: TGTGCCAGCAAGGACGGCGAGACACAAACCGGGGAGCTGTTTTTT. Full variable domain (missing parts from reference TRBV28 and TRBJ2-2): DVKVTQSSRYLVKRTGEKVFLECVQDMDHENMFWYRQDPGLGLRLIYFSYDVKMKEKGDIPEGYSVSREKKERFSLILESASTNQTSMYLCASKDGETQTGELFFGEGSRLTVL.

V and J are TRBV6-4 and TRBJ2-1; no clear D gene. Trimming cost V 2 bases and J 5 bases, with 7 bases left between them. Germline lookup yields CDR1 MRHNA and CDR2 SNTAGT. This CDR3 region has 13 residues. This CDR3 is CASSDGPNNEQFF. The CDR3, as DNA: TGTGCCAGCAGTGACGGGCCCAACAATGAGCAGTTCTTC.

The chain uses TRBV6-5 and TRBJ2-1; 10 positions agree with TRBD2. CDR3 size: 17 residues. The V segment lost 7 bases and the J segment 6 bases; nucleotides outside the gene matches: 15. Germline lookup yields CDR1 MNHEY and CDR2 SVGAGI. Here the CDR3 DNA reads TGTGCCAGCATTTGGAGCAGCGGGAGGGGGTTGGGCAATGAGCAGTTCTTC. This sequence encodes CASIWSSGRGLGNEQFF.

Concerning this clonotype itself: At one of its ends the junction is not consistent with the germline gene, which may arise from a read error. The rearrangement joins TRBV29-1 to TRBJ1-2, with unresolved D. The CDR3 consists of 12 residues. Per germline, CDR1 SQVTM and CDR2 ANQGSEA. CDR3 sequence: CSVEDSVNGRYF. The CDR3 DNA reads TGCAGCGTTGAAGATTCAGTAAACGGACGTTACTTC. Drawing the rest from reference TRBV29-1 and TRBJ1-2, the complete variable domain is SAVISQKPSRDICQRGTSLTIQCQVDSQVTMMFWYRQQPGQSLTLIATANQGSEATYESGFVIDKFPISRPNLTFSTLTVSNMSPEDSSIYLCSVEDSVNGRYFGSGTRLTVV.

This sequence joins TRBV29-1 and TRBJ2-5, with TRBD1 identical over 8 bases. V gave up 4 bases and J gave up 5 bases; unmatched junction bases: 15. Germline V gene sequence: CDR1 SQVTM, CDR2 ANQGSEA. This CDR3 spans 16 amino acids. The DNA of the CDR3 is TGCAGCGTTGTACCGACAGGGGATAATGTATGGGAGACCCAGTACTTC. Translation gives CSVVPTGDNVWETQYF.

This chain connects TRBV6-1 to TRBJ2-1; D tentatively reads TRBD1 or TRBD2 (5 bases each). This CDR3 region has 14 residues. Trimming removed 10 bases at V and 0 bases at J, with 13 bases between. Germline loops: CDR1 MNHNS, CDR2 SASEGT. CDR3 nucleotides: TGTGCCACCTTGCTGAGGGGCTCCTACAATGAGCAGTTCTTC. Residues: CATLLRGSYNEQFF.

The rearrangement uses TRBV5-4 and TRBJ2-3, with D perhaps given as TRBD1 or TRBD2 (5 bases each). The germline V gene has CDR1 SGHNT and CDR2 YYREEE (reference sequence). Trimming took 9 bases from V and 0 from J, leaving 20 bases between them. There are 16 residues in the CDR3. CDR3 coding DNA: TGTGCCATGACCGGGACCGACACACTAAGCACAGATACGCAGTATTTT. Its translation is CAMTGTDTLSTDTQYF.

This chain links TRBV4-1 with TRBJ2-5, with D uncertain. Trimming shortened V by 0 bases and J by 4 bases, and 12 bases separated the two germline ends. CDR1 and CDR2 from the germline V gene are MGHRA and YSYEKL. This CDR3 region has 15 residues. Written as DNA, the CDR3 is TGCGCCAGCAGCCAAGACCCTCCCCCCGCAGAGACCCAGTACTTC. Residues: CASSQDPPPAETQYF.